This entry lists 3 T cell receptor beta chains sequenced from one sample in a study of blood T cell repertoires in COVID-19. TCRdb keeps only in-frame clones here, not all; method: immunoSEQ multiplex PCR. The repertoire holds roughly 280,000 clones, with about 87% as singletons. The sample comprised PBMCs or T cells enriched from blood (not recorded which). These receptors all stem from a woman in her 30s with acute COVID-19.

The CDR3 bases are TGTGCCACCAGTGATTTCTTCGGACAGTACAATGAGCAGTTCTTC. Translation gives CATSDFFGQYNEQFF. The V gene is TRBV24-1, the J gene TRBJ2-1; tentative D call: TRBD1 (6 bases). The CDR3 spans 15 residues. Per the germline V gene, CDR1 is KGHDR and CDR2 is SFDVKD. The V end was cut by 1 base, the J end by 4 bases, with 10 bases between.

The gene calls are TRBV27 and TRBJ1-5, with unresolved D. The CDR3 is 14 residues long. V lost 1 base and J lost 5, with 9 bases in between. Per germline, CDR1 MNHEY and CDR2 SMNVEV (reference sequence). CDR3 loop: CASSLFYGDQPQHF. The CDR3 region has the DNA TGTGCCAGCAGTTTATTCTACGGAGATCAGCCCCAGCATTTT.

V is TRBV7-2 and J is TRBJ2-2; tentatively, D is TRBD1 (7 bases). In germline, CDR1 is SGHTA, CDR2 FQGNSA. The CDR3 consists of 18 residues. Deletions cut 2 bases from V and 0 bases from J, with 16 bases between. The CDR3 bases are TGTGCCAGCAGCTTAAAAGTCGGCGGGACAGCGAACACCGGGGAGCTGTTTTTT. Translated, it gives CASSLKVGGTANTGELFF.